A single sample is the source of the 10 T cell receptor beta chains below, sequenced in a study of CD8 T cells in Susac syndrome. A quantity of roughly 0.5 to 1 ug RNA underwent reverse transcription using random hexamers. TCRdb re-derived calls from the immunoSEQ multiplex PCR reads in MiXCR, one entry per CDR3 protein. The top ten clones hold around 0.096% of a sample with fewer than 200,000 distinct CDR3 sequences, roughly 92% of them seen once. The sample comprised CD4+ T cells from PBMCs. These receptors were taken from a human donor in good health.

This chain links TRBV18 with TRBJ1-1; no definite D call. The CDR3 is 15 amino acids. Germline CDR1 is KGHSH and CDR2 is LQKENI. V lost 0 bases and J 0 bases, leaving 8 bases between the germline ends. CDR3 DNA: TGTGCCAGCTCACCACCCAGCGGGGTGAACACTGAAGCTTTCTTT. It yields the protein CASSPPSGVNTEAFF.

The CDR3 is CASSPHRAGGLRTGELFF. In DNA form, the CDR3 reads TGTGCCAGCAGCCCCCACCGGGCGGGGGGGCTCCGCACCGGGGAGCTGTTTTTT. The rearrangement joins TRBV14 to TRBJ2-2; 9 positions agree with TRBD2. Trimming at V came to 4 bases and at J to 4 bases, leaving 13 bases not matched to a gene. The germline V gene encodes CDR1 SGHDN and CDR2 FVKESK. The CDR3 is made up of 18 amino acids.

This chain connects TRBV15 to TRBJ1-4, with D unclear. The CDR3 is 12 amino acids. V shed 4 bases and J shed 4 bases, with 4 bases lying between them. The germline V gene encodes CDR1 LNHNV and CDR2 YYDKDF (reference sequence). CDR3 region: CATSINNEKLFF. The CDR3, as DNA: TGTGCCACCAGCATTAATAATGAAAAACTGTTTTTT. Looking up the rest from reference TRBV15 and TRBJ1-4 gives the full variable domain: DAMVIQNPRYQVTQFGKPVTLSCSQTLNHNVMYWYQQKSSQAPKLLFHYYDKDFNNEADTPDNFQSRRPNTSFCFLDIRSPGLGDTAMYLCATSINNEKLFFGSGTQLSVL.

The chain employs TRBV20-1 and TRBJ2-5, with 8 bases matching TRBD1. In germline, CDR1 is DFQATT, CDR2 SNEGSKA (reference sequence). The length of the CDR3 is 16 residues. V gave up 2 bases and J gave up 7 bases; unmatched junction bases: 15. The CDR3 coding sequence is TGCAGTGCTAGAATCCGGAAGACAGGGGCAGGGGGGACCCAGTACTTC. It translates to CSARIRKTGAGGTQYF.

V is TRBV12-5 and J is TRBJ2-1; D unclear. Germline CDR1 reads LGHNT; CDR2 reads FRNRAP. The CDR3 contains 12 residues. V was pared by 0 bases and J by 7 bases, with 4 bases between. The CDR3 nucleotides read TGTGCTAGTGGTTTGGTAGGGAATGAGCAGTTCTTC. Its translation is CASGLVGNEQFF.

The chain couples TRBV28 to TRBJ2-3, with 9 bases aligning to TRBD1. With V trimmed by 5 bases and J by 3 bases, 3 bases remained unmatched. The CDR3 is made up of 14 amino acids. Germline assignment: CDR1 MDHEN and CDR2 SYDVKM. CDR3 in DNA: TGTGCCAGCAGTCGACAGGGGGGTACAGATACGCAGTATTTT. Its translation is CASSRQGGTDTQYF.

The table lists this clonotype with a count of one. The V and J genes are TRBV5-4 and TRBJ2-7; 9 bases align to TRBD1. The J segment lost 6 bases and the V segment lost 4 bases, leaving 5 bases of the junction unmatched. The germline V gene encodes CDR1 SGHNT and CDR2 YYREEE (reference sequence). The CDR3 spans 13 residues. The CDR3 DNA follows: TGTGCCAGCAGCCTAGACAGGGGGGGCGAGCAGTACTTC. Translating it yields CASSLDRGGEQYF. The whole variable domain, remainder taken from reference TRBV5-4 and TRBJ2-7, is ETGVTQSPTHLIKTRGQQVTLRCSSQSGHNTVSWYQQALGQGPQFIFQYYREEENGRGNFPPRFSGLQFPNYSSELNVNALELDDSALYLCASSLDRGGEQYFGPGTRLTVT.

The CDR3: CASSRVPMYEQYF. CDR3 DNA sequence: TGTGCCAGCAGCCGGGTCCCGATGTACGAGCAGTACTTC. The V gene is TRBV3-1, the J gene TRBJ2-7; D gene uncertain. Germline loops: CDR1 LGHDT, CDR2 YNNKEL (reference sequence). The V end was cut by 4 bases, the J end by 4 bases, with 11 bases between. This CDR3 has 13 amino acids.

Here the CDR3 DNA reads TGTGCCATCAGCGTGGCCGAGAACACTGAAGCTTTCTTT. Protein sequence: CAISVAENTEAFF. The chain uses TRBV10-3 and TRBJ1-1, with D hard to call. The germline V and J ends were trimmed by 6 bases and 1 base, with 9 bases remaining between them. Germline CDR1 and CDR2: ENHRY and SYGVKD. The CDR3 is 13 residues long.

This clonotype is a singleton in its sample. The chain combines TRBV6-2 or TRBV6-3 with TRBJ2-7; 12 bases agree with TRBD1. This CDR3 is built from 16 residues. Per germline, CDR1 MNHEY and CDR2 SVGEGT. The J segment lost 6 bases and the V segment lost 6 bases, leaving 12 bases of the junction unmatched. The CDR3 loop reads CASRLGQGALGSEQYV. CDR3 DNA sequence: TGTGCCAGCAGACTGGGACAGGGGGCGCTTGGATCCGAGCAGTACGTC.